This T cell receptor (beta chain) was captured in a study of blood T cell repertoires in COVID-19. Study overall: Nucleic acid was either cDNA or gDNA, and it came from T cells, B-cell-depleted T cells, or PBMCs.

Germline V CDR1 and CDR2: MNHNY, SVGAGI (reference sequence). The CDR3 totals 13 residues. Trimming pared 10 bases from V and 1 base from J, leaving 11 bases between. Some clones are missing from TCRdb's copy, which holds only in-frame ones; the method was immunoSEQ multiplex PCR. In the table there are about 480,000 clones, roughly nine tenths of which are singletons. Sequencing was carried out using peripheral blood. The receptor's source is a woman aged 45-60 years with COVID-19, enrolled during active disease. The rearrangement uses TRBV6-6 and TRBJ1-5; D is ambiguous. CDR3 region: CAIQRVSNQPQHF. The CDR3 DNA is TGTGCCATTCAACGGGTGAGCAATCAGCCCCAGCATTTT.